This T cell receptor (beta chain) is drawn from a study of T cells in localized non-small cell lung cancer. Only in-frame clones appear in the TCRdb table, and some are missing; sequencing was by immunoSEQ multiplex PCR. Here the sample spans 30,000 to 40,000 clones, almost 90% being singletons. V lost 0 bases to trimming and J lost 6 bases, with 19 bases between them. The CDR3 length is 17 residues. Germline loops: CDR1 SGHDT, CDR2 YYEEEE. The count of this clone is one. This clonotype originated in a man aged 35 to 70 with stage I lung adenocarcinoma. The J gene is TRBJ2-4, the V gene TRBV5-6; no firm D call. The input for sequencing was peripheral blood, taken before any cancer treatment. This CDR3 reads CASSLAETTLTINIQYF. The CDR3, as DNA: TGTGCCAGCAGCTTGGCTGAAACTACCTTAACGATAAACATTCAGTACTTC. The full variable domain, completed using reference TRBV5-6 and TRBJ2-4, is DAGVTQSPTHLIKTRGQQVTLRCSPKSGHDTVSWYQQALGQGPQFIFQYYEEEERQRGNFPDRFSGHQFPNYSSELNVNALLLGDSALYLCASSLAETTLTINIQYFGAGTRLSVL.